This T cell receptor (beta chain) was observed in a study of T cells in localized non-small cell lung cancer. Regarding the study as a whole: Uninvolved neighboring lung showed the greatest T cell clonality, exceeding tumor. Investigators sequenced only a single tumor region, leaving heterogeneity possible. Of the top 100 tumor clones, median around 62 were in adjacent lung, approximately 28 among its top 100.

This CDR3 comprises 15 residues. V was pared by 8 bases and J by 4 bases, with 14 bases of the junction left unmatched. The V gene's germline CDR1 is MNHGY and CDR2 SAAAGT. There are a few counts of this clone. What it recognizes is unknown. Using immunoSEQ multiplex PCR, the repertoire was profiled, and TCRdb retains in-frame clones only, with some absent. The sample lists around 190 clones; roughly 20% were seen once. The source of this sequence is a male donor at least 60 years old with stage I lung adenocarcinoma. The genes are TRBV6-8 and TRBJ2-7, with 7 nucleotides matching TRBD1. The source was lung tumor tissue, collected before any cancer treatment. This chain's CDR3 is CASQAVTGAGYEQYF. The CDR3 DNA reads as TGTGCCAGCCAAGCGGTTACAGGGGCCGGGTACGAGCAGTACTTC.